This T cell receptor (beta chain) is from a study of Graves' ophthalmopathy and Graves' hyperthyroidism. TCR beta CDR3 amplification used RNA transcripts. The authors performed first-round RT-PCR with HTBI primers and then a second-round multiplex PCR. TCRdb re-called the multiplex PCR reads through MiXCR, storing one row per CDR3 protein. The sample lists around 1.1 million distinct CDR3 sequences; 35% to 45% were seen once. Recruitment covered hyperthyroidism patients aged 18 to 65 whose new diagnosis was of under 2 months' duration. It was on clinical symptoms, serum thyroxine, TRAb, thyroid ultrasound and orbital computed tomography that diagnosis relied. The CDR3 length is 15 residues. V was cut by 5 bases and J by 0 bases, with 13 bases left in between. Germline loops: CDR1 SGHTA, CDR2 FQGNSA.

This TCR derives from an adult man with Graves' hyperthyroidism. Sequencing was performed on peripheral blood or thyroid tissue (not recorded which). This rearrangement joins TRBV7-2 to TRBJ1-1; possible D gene TRBD1, 5 bases. The CDR3 loop is CASSETGTLNTEAFF. As DNA, the CDR3 is TGTGCCAGCAGCGAGACCGGGACTCTGAACACTGAAGCTTTCTTT.